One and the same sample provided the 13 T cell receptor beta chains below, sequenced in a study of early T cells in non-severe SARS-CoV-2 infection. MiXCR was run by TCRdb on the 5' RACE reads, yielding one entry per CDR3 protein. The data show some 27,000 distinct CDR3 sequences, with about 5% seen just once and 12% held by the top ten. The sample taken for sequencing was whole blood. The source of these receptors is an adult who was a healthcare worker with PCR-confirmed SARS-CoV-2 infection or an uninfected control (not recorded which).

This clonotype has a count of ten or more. The CDR3 DNA reads TGTGCCAGCGGGACAGGGGGCATGGCTAAAAACATTCAGTACTTC. Amino acids: CASGTGGMAKNIQYF. This chain links TRBV5-5 with TRBJ2-4, with TRBD1 identical over 12 bases. CDR3 length: 15 amino acids. Germline CDR1 SGHKS, CDR2 YYEKEE (reference sequence). J lost 4 bases, V lost 7 bases, and 6 bases had no gene match.

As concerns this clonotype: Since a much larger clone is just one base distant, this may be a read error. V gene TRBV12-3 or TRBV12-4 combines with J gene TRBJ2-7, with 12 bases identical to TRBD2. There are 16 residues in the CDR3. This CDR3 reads CASSLTSGSISFEQYF. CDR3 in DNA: TGTGCCAGCAGCTTGACTAGCGGGAGTATCTCCTTCGAGCAGTACTTC.

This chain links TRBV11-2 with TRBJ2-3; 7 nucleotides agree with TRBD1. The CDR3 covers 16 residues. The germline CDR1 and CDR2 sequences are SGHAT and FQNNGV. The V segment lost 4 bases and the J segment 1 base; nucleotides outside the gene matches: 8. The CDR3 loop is CASSSQDRDGTDTQYF. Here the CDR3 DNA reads TGTGCCAGCAGCTCTCAAGACAGGGACGGCACAGATACGCAGTATTTT.

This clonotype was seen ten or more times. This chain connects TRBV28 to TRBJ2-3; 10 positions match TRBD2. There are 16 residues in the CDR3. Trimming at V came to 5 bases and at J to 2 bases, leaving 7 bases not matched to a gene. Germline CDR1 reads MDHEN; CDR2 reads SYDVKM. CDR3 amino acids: CASSPMTSGFTDTQYF. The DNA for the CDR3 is TGTGCCAGCAGTCCCATGACTAGCGGGTTCACAGATACGCAGTATTTT.

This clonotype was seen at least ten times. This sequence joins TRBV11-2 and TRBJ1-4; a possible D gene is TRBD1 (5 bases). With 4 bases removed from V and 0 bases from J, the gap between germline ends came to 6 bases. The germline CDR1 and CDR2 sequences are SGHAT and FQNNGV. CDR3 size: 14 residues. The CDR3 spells CASSWGTTNEKLFF. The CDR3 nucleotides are TGTGCCAGCAGCTGGGGGACAACTAATGAAAAACTGTTTTTT.

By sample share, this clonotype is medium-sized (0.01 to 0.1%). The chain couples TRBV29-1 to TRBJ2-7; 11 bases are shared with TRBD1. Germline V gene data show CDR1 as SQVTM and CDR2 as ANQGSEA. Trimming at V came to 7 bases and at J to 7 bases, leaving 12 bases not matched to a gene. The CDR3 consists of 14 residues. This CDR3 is CSGAGGQGAWEQYF. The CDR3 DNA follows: TGCAGCGGGGCTGGCGGACAGGGGGCGTGGGAGCAGTACTTC.

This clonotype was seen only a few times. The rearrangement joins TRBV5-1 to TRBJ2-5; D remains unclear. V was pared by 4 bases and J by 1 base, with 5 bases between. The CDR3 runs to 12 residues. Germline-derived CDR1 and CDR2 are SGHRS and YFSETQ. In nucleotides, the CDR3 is TGCGCCAGCAGCGAACTCCAAGAGACCCAGTACTTC. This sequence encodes CASSELQETQYF.

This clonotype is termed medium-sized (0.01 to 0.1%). CDR3 DNA sequence: TGTGCCAGCAGCTTAAACCGCCCCCAGGGGACCCAGTACTTC. Amino acids: CASSLNRPQGTQYF. The chain has TRBV7-2 and TRBJ2-5; tentative D call: TRBD1 (5 bases). The V end lost 2 bases, the J end lost 7 bases, and 14 bases lay between the germline ends. Germline CDR1 reads SGHTA; CDR2 reads FQGNSA. The CDR3 has 14 residues.

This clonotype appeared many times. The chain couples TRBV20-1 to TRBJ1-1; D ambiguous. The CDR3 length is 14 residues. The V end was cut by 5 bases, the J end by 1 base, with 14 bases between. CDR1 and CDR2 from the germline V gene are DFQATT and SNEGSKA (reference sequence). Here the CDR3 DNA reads TGCAGTGCTCTCCCTACACGAAAGAACACTGAAGCTTTCTTT. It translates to CSALPTRKNTEAFF.

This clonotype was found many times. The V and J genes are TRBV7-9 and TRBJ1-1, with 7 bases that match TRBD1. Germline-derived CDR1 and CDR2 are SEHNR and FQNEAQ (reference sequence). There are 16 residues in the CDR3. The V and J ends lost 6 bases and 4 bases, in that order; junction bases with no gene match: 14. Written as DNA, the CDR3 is TGTGCCAGCAGTCACCGGCCAGGGGGTGTCGGCACTGAAGCTTTCTTT. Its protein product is CASSHRPGGVGTEAFF.

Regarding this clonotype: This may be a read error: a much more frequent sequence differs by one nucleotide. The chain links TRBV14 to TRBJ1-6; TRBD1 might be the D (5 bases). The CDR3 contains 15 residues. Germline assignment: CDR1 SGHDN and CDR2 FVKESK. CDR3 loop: CASSQETANNSLLHF. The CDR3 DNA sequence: TGTGCCAGCAGCCAAGAGACAGCGAATAATTCACTCCTCCACTTT.

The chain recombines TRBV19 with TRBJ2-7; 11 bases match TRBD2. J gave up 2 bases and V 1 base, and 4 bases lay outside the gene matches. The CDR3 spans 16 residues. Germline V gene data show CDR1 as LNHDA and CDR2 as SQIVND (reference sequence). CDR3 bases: TGTGCCAGTAGTATAGTGTCTAGCGGGAGGACCTACGAGCAGTACTTC. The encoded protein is CASSIVSSGRTYEQYF.

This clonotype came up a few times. The CDR3 spells CASSLNRGGGGTGELFF. DNA for the CDR3: TGTGCCAGCAGTTTAAACAGGGGAGGTGGAGGCACCGGGGAGCTGTTTTTT. This sequence joins TRBV12-3 or TRBV12-4 and TRBJ2-2; D is perhaps TRBD1 (7 bases). The CDR3 contains 17 residues. The V end lost 2 bases, the J end lost 4 bases, and 17 bases lay between the germline ends.